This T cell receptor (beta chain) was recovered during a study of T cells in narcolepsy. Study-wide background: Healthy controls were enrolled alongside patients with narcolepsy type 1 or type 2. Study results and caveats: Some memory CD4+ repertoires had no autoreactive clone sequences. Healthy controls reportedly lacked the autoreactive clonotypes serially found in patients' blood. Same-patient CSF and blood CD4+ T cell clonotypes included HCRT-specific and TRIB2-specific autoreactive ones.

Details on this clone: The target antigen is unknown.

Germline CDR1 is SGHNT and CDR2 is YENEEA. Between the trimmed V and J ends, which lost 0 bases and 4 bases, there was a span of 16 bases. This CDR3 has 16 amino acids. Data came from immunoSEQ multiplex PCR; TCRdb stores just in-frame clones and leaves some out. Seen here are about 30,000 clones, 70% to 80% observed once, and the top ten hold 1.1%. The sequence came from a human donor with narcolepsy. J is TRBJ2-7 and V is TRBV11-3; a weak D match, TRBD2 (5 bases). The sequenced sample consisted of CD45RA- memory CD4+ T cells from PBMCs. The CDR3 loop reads CASSLDRAGMGYEQYF. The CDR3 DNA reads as TGTGCCAGCAGCTTAGATCGGGCCGGGATGGGTTACGAGCAGTACTTC.